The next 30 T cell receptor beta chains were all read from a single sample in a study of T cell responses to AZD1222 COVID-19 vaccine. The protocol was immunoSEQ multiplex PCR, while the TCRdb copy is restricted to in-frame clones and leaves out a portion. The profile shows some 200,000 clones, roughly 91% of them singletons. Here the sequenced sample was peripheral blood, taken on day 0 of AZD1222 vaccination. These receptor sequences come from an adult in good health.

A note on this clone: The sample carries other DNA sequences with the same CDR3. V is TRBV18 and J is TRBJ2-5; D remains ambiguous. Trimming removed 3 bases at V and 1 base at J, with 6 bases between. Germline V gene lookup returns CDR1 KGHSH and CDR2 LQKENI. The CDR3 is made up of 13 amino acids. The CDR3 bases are TGTGCCAGCTCACCCTCACCCCAAGAGACCCAGTACTTC. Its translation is CASSPSPQETQYF.

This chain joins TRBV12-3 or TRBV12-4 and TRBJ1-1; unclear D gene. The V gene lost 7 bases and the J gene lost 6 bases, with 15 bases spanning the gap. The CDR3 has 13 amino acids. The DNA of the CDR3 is TGTGCCAGCACACACCAACCAGGAGCTGAAGCTTTCTTT. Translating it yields CASTHQPGAEAFF.

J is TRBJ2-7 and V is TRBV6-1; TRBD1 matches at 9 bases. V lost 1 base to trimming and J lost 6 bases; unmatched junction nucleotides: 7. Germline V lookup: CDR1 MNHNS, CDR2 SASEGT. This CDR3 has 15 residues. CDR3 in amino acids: CASSEGTGDPGEQYF. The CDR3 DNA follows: TGTGCCAGCAGTGAAGGGACAGGGGACCCAGGCGAGCAGTACTTC.

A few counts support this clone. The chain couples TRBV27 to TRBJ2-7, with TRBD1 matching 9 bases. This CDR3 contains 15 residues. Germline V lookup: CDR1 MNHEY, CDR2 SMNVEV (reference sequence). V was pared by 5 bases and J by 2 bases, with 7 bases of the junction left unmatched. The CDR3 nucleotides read TGTGCCAGCAGTGCCACGGGACAGGGAACCTACGAGCAGTACTTC. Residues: CASSATGQGTYEQYF.

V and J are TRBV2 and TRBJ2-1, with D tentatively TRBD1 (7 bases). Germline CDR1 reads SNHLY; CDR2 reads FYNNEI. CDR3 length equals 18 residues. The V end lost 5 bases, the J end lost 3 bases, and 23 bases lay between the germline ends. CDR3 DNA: TGTGCCAGCAGTCCCCGTGATTACCGACAGGGAGGCTACAATGAGCAGTTCTTC. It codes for CASSPRDYRQGGYNEQFF.

The CDR3 nucleotides read TGTGCCAGCAGTTATCCCATGGGACAGGGTACGGATCAGCCCCAGCATTTT. Its translation: CASSYPMGQGTDQPQHF. This chain links TRBV6-2 or TRBV6-3 with TRBJ1-5; TRBD1 aligns across 9 bases. The J segment lost 5 bases and the V segment lost 3 bases, leaving 11 bases of the junction unmatched. This CDR3 contains 17 residues. From germline, CDR1 is MNHEY and CDR2 SVGEGT.

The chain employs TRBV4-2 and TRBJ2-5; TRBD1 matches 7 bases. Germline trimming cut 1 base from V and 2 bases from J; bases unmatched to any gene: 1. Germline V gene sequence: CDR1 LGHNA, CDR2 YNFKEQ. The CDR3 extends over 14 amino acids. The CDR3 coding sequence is TGTGCCAGCAGCCAAGGGGACAGACAAGAGACCCAGTACTTC. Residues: CASSQGDRQETQYF.

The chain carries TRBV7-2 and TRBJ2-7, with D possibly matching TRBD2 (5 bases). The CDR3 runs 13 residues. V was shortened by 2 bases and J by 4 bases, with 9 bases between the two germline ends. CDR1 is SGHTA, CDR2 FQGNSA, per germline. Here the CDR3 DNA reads TGTGCCAGCAGCTTATCGGGGTTATACGAGCAGTACTTC. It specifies CASSLSGLYEQYF.

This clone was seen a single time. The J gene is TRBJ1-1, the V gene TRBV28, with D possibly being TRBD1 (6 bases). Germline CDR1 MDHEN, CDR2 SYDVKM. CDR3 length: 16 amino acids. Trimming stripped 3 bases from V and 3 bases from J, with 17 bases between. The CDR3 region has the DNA TGTGCCAGCAGTTTCCCACAGGGAATCGGTTACACTGAAGCTTTCTTT. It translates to CASSFPQGIGYTEAFF.

The CDR3 coding sequence is TGTGCCAGCAGTAGGCTAGCGGGAGAAACCGGGGAGCTGTTTTTT. Translating gives CASSRLAGETGELFF. The chain uses TRBV5-4 and TRBJ2-2, with 10 bases identical to TRBD2. V was clipped by 5 bases and J by 5 bases; unmatched bases: 6. Germline V gives CDR1 SGHNT, CDR2 YYREEE (reference sequence). The length of the CDR3 is 15 residues.

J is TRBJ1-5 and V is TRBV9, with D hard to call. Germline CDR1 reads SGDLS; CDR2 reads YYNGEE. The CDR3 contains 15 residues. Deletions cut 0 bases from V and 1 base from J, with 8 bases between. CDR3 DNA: TGTGCCAGCAGCGTAGGAAGGGCCAGCAATCAGCCCCAGCATTTT. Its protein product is CASSVGRASNQPQHF.

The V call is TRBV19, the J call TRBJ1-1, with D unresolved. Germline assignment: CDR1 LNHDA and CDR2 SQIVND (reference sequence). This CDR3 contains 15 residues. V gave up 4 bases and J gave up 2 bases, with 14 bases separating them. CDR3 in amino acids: CASSNPMGSNTEAFF. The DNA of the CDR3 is TGTGCCAGTAGTAACCCCATGGGATCCAACACTGAAGCTTTCTTT.

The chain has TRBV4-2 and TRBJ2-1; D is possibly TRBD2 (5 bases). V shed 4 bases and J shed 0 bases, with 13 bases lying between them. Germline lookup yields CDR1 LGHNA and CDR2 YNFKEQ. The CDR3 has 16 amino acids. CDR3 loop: CASSRRGSSSYNEQFF. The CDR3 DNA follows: TGTGCCAGCAGCCGGCGAGGGTCTAGCTCCTACAATGAGCAGTTCTTC.

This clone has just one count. The CDR3 spells CASSVAGRVDRQENTEAFF. Written as DNA, the CDR3 is TGTGCCAGCAGCGTAGCCGGCAGGGTGGATAGACAGGAGAACACTGAAGCTTTCTTT. The gene calls are TRBV9 and TRBJ1-1; D is perhaps TRBD1 (6 bases). V lost 0 bases to trimming and J lost 1 base, with 22 bases between them. The CDR3 is made up of 19 amino acids. Germline V lookup: CDR1 SGDLS, CDR2 YYNGEE. Combining the CDR3 with reference TRBV9 and TRBJ1-1 gives the whole variable domain DSGVTQTPKHLITATGQRVTLRCSPRSGDLSVYWYQQSLDQGLQFLIQYYNGEERAKGNILERFSAQQFPDLHSELNLSSLELGDSALYFCASSVAGRVDRQENTEAFFGQGTRLTVV.

The DNA for the CDR3 is TGTGCCAGCAGGAAGGGACAGGGGGCCGGTGAGCAGTTCTTC. Translating it yields CASRKGQGAGEQFF. V usage is TRBV6-5 and J usage is TRBJ2-1; TRBD1 matches at 12 bases. The CDR3 is 14 residues long. From germline, CDR1 is MNHEY and CDR2 SVGAGI. V shed 6 bases, J shed 9 bases, and the junction held 6 bases outside the gene matches.

The CDR3 DNA is TGTGCCAGCAGCTTGGGCGGGACAGCCTACGAGCAGTACTTC. It translates to CASSLGGTAYEQYF. The chain recombines TRBV5-4 with TRBJ2-7, with a possible D match to TRBD1 (7 bases). Trimming stripped 0 bases from V and 2 bases from J, with 9 bases between. Germline CDR1 and CDR2: SGHNT and YYREEE (reference sequence). The CDR3 extends over 14 amino acids.

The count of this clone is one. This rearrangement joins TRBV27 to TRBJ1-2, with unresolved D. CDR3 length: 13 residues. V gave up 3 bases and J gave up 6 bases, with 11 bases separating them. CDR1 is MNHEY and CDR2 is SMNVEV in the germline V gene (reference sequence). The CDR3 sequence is CASSFMGFDGYTF. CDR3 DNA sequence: TGTGCCAGCAGTTTTATGGGGTTCGATGGCTACACCTTC.

The CDR3 is CSVEDLTRLEQYF. The CDR3 nucleotides are TGCAGCGTTGAAGATCTGACAAGACTAGAGCAGTACTTC. The chain has TRBV29-1 and TRBJ2-7; D may be TRBD2 (5 bases). Trimming took off 0 bases at V and 7 bases at J, with 13 bases between the two ends. Germline V gene data show CDR1 as SQVTM and CDR2 as ANQGSEA. The CDR3 has 13 residues.

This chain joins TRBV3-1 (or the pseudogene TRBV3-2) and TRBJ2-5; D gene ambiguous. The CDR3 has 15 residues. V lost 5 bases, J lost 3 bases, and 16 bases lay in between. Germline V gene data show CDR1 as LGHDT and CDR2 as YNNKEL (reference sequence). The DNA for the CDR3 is TGTGCCAGCAGCGGAAACGCCTATACCGAAGAGACCCAGTACTTC. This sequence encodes CASSGNAYTEETQYF.

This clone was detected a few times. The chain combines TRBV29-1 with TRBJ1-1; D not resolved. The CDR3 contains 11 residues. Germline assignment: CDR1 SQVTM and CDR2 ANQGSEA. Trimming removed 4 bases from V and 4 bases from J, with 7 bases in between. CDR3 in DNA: TGCAGCGTTGTGCGCCTCACTGAAGCTTTCTTT. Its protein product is CSVVRLTEAFF.

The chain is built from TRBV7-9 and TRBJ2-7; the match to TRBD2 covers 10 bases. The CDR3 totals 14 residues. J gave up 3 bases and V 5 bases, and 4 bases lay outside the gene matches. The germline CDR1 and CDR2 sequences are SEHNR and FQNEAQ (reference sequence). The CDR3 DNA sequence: TGTGCCAGCAGCGACTGGACTAGCGGCTACGAGCAGTACTTC. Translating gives CASSDWTSGYEQYF.

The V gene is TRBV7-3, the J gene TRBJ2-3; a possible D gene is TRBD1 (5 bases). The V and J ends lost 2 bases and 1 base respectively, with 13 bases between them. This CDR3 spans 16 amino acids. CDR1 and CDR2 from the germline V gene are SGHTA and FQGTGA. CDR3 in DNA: TGTGCCAGCAGCTTATTGATAGGGGAAGGCACAGATACGCAGTATTTT. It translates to CASSLLIGEGTDTQYF.

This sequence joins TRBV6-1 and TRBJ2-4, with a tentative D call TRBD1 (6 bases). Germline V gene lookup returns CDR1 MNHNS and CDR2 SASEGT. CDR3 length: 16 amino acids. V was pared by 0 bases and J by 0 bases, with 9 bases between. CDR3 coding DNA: TGTGCCAGCAGTGAAGCGGGGGCGCTAGCCAAAAACATTCAGTACTTC. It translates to CASSEAGALAKNIQYF.

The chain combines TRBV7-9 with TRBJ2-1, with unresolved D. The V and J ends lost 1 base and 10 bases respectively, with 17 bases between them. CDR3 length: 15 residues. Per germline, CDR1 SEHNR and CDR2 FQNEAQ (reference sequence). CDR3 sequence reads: CASSLVSAQTPEQFF. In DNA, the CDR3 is TGTGCCAGCAGCTTAGTGTCCGCCCAGACCCCCGAGCAGTTCTTC.

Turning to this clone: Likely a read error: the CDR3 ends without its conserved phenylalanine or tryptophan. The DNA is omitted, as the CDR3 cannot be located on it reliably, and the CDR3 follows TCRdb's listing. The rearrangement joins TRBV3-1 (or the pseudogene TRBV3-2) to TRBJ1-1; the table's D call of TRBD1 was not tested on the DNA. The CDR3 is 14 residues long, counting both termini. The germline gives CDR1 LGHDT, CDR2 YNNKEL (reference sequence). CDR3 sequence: CASSQEGAARHLFI.

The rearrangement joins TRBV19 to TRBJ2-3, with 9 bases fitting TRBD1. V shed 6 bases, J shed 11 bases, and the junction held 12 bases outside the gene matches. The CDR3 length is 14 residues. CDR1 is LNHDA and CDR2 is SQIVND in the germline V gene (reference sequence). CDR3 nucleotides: TGTGCCAGTAGCCCCGGGACAGGGTTGGATGGGCAGTATTTT. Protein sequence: CASSPGTGLDGQYF.

Here the CDR3 DNA reads TGTGCCAGCACCTTCCGGGCTAACTATGGCTACACCTTC. This codes for CASTFRANYGYTF. The chain combines TRBV5-4 with TRBJ1-2; D gene unclear. CDR3 length: 13 residues. Trimming cost V 6 bases and J 0 bases, with 9 bases left between them. Germline V gives CDR1 SGHNT, CDR2 YYREEE (reference sequence).

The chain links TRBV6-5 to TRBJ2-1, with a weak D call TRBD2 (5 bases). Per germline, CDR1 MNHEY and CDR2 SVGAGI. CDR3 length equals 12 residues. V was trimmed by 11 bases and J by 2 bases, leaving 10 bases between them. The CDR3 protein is CAAGGPYNEQFF. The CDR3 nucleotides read TGTGCCGCAGGAGGCCCCTACAATGAGCAGTTCTTC.

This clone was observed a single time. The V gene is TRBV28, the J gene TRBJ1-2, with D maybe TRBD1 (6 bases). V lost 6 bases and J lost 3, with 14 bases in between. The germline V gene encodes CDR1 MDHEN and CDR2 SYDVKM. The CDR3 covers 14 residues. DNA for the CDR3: TGTGCCAGCAGGGGGACAAGCGCCTACTATGGCTACACCTTC. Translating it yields CASRGTSAYYGYTF.

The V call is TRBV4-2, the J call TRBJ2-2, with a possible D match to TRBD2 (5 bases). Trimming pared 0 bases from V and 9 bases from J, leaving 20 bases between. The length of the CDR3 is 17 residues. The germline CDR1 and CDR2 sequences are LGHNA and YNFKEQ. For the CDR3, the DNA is TGTGCCAGCAGCCAAGATTCGGCGGGTGGATTCCCCTGGGAGCTGTTTTTT. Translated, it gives CASSQDSAGGFPWELFF.